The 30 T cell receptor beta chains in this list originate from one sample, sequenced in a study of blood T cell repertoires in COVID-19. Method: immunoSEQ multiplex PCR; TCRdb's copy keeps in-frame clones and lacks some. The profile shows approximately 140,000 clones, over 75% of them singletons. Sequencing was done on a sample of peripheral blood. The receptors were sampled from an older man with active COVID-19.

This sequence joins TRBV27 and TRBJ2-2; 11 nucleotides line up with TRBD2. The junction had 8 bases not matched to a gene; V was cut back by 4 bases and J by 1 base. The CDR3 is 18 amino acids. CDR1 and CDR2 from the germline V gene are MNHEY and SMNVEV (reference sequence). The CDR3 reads CASSYRAGLAGNTGELFF. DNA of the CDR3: TGTGCCAGCAGTTACCGTGCTGGACTAGCGGGGAACACCGGGGAGCTGTTTTTT.

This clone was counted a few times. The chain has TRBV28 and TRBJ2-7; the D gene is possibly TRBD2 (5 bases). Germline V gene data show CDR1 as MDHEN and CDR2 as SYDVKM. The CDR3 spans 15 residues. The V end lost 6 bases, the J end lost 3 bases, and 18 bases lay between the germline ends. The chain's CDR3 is CASRSGLEAYYEQYF. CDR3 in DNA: TGTGCCAGCAGATCAGGACTGGAAGCCTACTACGAGCAGTACTTC.

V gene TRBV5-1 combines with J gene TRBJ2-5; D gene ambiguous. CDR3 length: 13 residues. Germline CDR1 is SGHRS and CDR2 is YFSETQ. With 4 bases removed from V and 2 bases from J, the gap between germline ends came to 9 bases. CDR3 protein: CASSISDQETQYF. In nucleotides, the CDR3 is TGCGCCAGCAGCATCAGCGATCAAGAGACCCAGTACTTC.

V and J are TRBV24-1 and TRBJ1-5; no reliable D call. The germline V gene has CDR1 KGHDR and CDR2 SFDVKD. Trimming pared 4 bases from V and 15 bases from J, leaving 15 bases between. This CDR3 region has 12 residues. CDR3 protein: CATSDQGGGRHF. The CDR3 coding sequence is TGTGCCACCAGTGACCAAGGCGGCGGAAGGCATTTT.

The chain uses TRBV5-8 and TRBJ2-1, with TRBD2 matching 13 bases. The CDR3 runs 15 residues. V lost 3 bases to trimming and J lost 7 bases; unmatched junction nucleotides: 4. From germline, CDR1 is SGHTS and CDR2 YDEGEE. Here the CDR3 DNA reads TGTGCCAGCAGCTCAGGACTAGCGGGGGTGAATGAGCAGTTCTTC. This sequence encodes CASSSGLAGVNEQFF.

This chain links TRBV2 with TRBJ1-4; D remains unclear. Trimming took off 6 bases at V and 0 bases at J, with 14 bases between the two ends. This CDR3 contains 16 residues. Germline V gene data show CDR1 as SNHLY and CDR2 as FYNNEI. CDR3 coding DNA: TGTGCCAGCAGCGCAGGCCTCCTTGCAACTAATGAAAAACTGTTTTTT. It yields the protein CASSAGLLATNEKLFF. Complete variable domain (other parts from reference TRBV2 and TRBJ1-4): EPEVTQTPSHQVTQMGQEVILRCVPISNHLYFYWYRQILGQKVEFLVSFYNNEISEKSEIFDDQFSVERPDGSNFTLKIRSTKLEDSAMYFCASSAGLLATNEKLFFGSGTQLSVL.

CDR3 residues: CASSQNRNQGSGGYTF. The CDR3 DNA follows: TGCGCCAGCAGTCAAAATAGAAATCAGGGTTCGGGTGGCTACACCTTC. The rearrangement links TRBV4-1 to TRBJ1-2; a weak D match, TRBD1 (5 bases). V was cut by 6 bases and J by 7 bases, with 24 bases left in between. This CDR3 is 16 amino acids long. Germline V gene lookup returns CDR1 MGHRA and CDR2 YSYEKL.

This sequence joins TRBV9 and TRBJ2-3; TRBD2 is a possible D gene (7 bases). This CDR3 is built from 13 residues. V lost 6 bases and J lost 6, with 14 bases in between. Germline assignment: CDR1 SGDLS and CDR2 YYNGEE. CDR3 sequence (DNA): TGTGCCAGCACCCGGGGGGCGGGGGATACGCAGTATTTT. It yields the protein CASTRGAGDTQYF.

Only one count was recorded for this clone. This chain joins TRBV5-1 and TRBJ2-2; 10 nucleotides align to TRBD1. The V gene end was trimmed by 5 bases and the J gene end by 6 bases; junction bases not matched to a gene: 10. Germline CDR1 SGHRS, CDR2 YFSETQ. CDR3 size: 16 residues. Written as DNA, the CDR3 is TGCGCCAGCAGAACGCCGGGACAGGGGAGATCCGGGGAGCTGTTTTTT. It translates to CASRTPGQGRSGELFF.

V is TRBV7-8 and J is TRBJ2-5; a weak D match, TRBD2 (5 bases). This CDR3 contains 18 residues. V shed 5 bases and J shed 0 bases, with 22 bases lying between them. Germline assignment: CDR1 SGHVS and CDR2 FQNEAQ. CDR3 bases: TGTGCCAGCAGCCTAACACTAGACTCATATTTAAACCAAGAGACCCAGTACTTC. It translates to CASSLTLDSYLNQETQYF.

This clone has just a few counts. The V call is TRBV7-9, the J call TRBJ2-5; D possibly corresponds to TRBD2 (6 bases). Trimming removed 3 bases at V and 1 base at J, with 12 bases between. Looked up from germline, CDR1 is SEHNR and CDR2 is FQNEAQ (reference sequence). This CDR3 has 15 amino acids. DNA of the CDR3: TGTGCCAGCAGCTTTGGAGGGGCGCCCCAAGAGACCCAGTACTTC. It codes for CASSFGGAPQETQYF.

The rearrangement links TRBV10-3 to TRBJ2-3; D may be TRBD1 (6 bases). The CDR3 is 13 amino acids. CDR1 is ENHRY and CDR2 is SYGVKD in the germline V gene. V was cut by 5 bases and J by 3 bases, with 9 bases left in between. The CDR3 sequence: CAISSQGTDTQYF. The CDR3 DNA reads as TGTGCCATCAGTTCTCAGGGGACAGATACGCAGTATTTT.

The DNA of the CDR3 is TGTGCCAGCAGCCAAGAGTCTTTTGGCCAGCGAGGCAATCAGCCCCAGCATTTT. It yields the protein CASSQESFGQRGNQPQHF. The chain joins TRBV4-2 to TRBJ1-5; D is ambiguous. V was trimmed by 0 bases and J by 2 bases, leaving 17 bases between them. This CDR3 is 18 amino acids long. From germline, CDR1 is LGHNA and CDR2 YNFKEQ.

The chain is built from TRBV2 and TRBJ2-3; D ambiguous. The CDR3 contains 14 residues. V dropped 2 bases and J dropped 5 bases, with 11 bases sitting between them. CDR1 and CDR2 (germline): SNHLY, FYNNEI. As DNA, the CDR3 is TGTGCCAGCAGTGAACAGTGGAGTGGAGATACGCAGTATTTT. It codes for CASSEQWSGDTQYF.

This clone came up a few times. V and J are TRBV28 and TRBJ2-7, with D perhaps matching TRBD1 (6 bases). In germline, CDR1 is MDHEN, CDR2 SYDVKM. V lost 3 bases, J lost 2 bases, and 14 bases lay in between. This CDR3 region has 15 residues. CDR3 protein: CASSFPQGRPYEQYF. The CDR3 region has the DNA TGTGCCAGCAGTTTCCCCCAGGGGCGACCCTACGAGCAGTACTTC.

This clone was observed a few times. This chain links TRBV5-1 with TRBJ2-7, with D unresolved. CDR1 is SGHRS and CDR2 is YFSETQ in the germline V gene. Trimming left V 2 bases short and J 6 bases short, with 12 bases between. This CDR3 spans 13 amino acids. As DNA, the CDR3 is TGCGCCAGCAGCTTTAGCCCACGGAGCGAGCAGTACTTC. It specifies CASSFSPRSEQYF.

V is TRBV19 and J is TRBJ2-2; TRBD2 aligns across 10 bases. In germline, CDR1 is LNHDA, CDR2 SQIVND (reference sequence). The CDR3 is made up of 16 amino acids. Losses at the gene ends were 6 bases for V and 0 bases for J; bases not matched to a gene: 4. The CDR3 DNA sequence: TGTGCCAGTAGCACCGGGACTAGCGCGAACACCGGGGAGCTGTTTTTT. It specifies CASSTGTSANTGELFF.

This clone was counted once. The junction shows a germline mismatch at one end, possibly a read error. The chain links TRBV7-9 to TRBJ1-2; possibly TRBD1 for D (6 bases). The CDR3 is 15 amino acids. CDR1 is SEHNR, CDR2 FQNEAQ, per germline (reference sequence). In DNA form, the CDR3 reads TGTGCCAGCAGCGCGGACAGACCGACTAACTGTGGCTACACCTTC. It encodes CASSADRPTNCGYTF.

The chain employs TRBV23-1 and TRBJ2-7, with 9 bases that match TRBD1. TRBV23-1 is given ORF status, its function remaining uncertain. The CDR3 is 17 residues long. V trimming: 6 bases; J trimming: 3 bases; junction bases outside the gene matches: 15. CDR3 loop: CASSRNGHRGRGYEQYF. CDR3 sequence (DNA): TGCGCCAGCAGCCGCAATGGCCACAGGGGGCGAGGCTACGAGCAGTACTTC.

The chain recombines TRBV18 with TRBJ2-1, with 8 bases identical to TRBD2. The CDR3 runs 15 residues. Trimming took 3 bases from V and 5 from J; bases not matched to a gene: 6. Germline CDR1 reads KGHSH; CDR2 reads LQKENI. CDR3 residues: CASSPPLGGDNEQFF. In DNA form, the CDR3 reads TGTGCCAGCTCACCGCCGCTCGGGGGGGACAATGAGCAGTTCTTC.

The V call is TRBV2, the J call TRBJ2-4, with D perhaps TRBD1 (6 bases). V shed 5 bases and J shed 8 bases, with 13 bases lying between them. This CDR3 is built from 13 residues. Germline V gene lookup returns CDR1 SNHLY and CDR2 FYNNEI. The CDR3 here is CASSQIQGYIQYF. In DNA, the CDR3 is TGTGCCAGCAGTCAAATACAGGGATACATTCAGTACTTC.

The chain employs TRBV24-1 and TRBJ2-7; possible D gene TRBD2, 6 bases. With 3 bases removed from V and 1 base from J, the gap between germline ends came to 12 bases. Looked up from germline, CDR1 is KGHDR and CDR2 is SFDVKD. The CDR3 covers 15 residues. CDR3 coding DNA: TGTGCCACCAGTGATGGGGGGTCCCCATCCTACGAGCAGTACTTC. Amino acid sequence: CATSDGGSPSYEQYF.

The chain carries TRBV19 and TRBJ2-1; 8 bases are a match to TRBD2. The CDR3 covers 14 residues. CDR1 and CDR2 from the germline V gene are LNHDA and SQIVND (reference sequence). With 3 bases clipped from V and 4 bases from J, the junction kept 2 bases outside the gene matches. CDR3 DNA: TGTGCCAGTAGTATGACTAGCGAGTACAATGAGCAGTTCTTC. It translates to CASSMTSEYNEQFF.

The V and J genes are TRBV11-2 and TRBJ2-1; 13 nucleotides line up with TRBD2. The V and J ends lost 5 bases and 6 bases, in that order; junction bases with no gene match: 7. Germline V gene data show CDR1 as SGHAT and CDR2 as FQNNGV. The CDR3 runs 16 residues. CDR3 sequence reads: CASSLRTSGSINEQFF. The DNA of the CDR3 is TGTGCCAGCAGCCTACGGACTAGCGGGAGCATCAATGAGCAGTTCTTC.

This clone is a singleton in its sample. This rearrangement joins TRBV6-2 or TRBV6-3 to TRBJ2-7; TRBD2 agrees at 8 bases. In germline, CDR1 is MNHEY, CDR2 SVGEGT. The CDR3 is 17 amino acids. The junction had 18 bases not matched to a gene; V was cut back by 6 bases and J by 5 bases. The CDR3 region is CASSTSRSGTRNNEQYF. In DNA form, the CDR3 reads TGTGCCAGCAGCACCAGTAGGTCCGGGACTAGGAATAACGAGCAGTACTTC.

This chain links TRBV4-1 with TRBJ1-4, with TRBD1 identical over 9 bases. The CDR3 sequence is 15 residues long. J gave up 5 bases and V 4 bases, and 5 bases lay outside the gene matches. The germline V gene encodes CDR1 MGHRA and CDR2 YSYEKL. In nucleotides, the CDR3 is TGCGCCAGCAGCCCACCCGGGACAGGGAATGAAAAACTGTTTTTT. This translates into CASSPPGTGNEKLFF.

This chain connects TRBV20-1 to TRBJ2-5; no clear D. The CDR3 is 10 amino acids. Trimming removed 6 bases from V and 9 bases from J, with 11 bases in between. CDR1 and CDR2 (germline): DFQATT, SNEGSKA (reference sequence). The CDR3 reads CSAPQTPQYF. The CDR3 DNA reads TGCAGTGCCCCACAAACACCCCAGTACTTC.

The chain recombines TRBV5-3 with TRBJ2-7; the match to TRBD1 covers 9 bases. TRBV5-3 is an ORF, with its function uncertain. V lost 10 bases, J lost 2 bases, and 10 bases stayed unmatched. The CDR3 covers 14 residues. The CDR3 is CACGKGQGAYEQYF. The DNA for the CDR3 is TGTGCCTGCGGGAAGGGACAGGGTGCCTACGAGCAGTACTTC.

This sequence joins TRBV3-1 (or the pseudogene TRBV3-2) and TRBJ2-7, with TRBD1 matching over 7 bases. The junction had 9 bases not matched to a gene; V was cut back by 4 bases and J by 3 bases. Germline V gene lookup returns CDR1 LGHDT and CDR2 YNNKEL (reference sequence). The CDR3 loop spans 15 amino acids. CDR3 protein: CASSPRDSPNYEQYF. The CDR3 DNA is TGTGCCAGCAGCCCCCGGGACAGCCCAAACTACGAGCAGTACTTC.

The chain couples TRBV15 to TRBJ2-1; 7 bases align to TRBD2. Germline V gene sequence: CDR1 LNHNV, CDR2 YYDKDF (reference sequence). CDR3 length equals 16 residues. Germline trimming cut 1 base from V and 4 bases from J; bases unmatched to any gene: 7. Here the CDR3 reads CATSRGGLLAYNEQFF. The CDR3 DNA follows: TGTGCCACCAGCAGAGGTGGCCTACTAGCGTACAATGAGCAGTTCTTC.